The present T cell receptor (beta chain) was sequenced within a study of T cell changes during pregnancy in multiple sclerosis. The assay was immunoSEQ multiplex PCR, and TCRdb's table has in-frame clones only and misses some. The sample carries tens of thousands of clones, about nine tenths recorded once. CDR1 and CDR2 (germline): SEHNR, FQNEAQ (reference sequence). V lost 6 bases and J lost 3; bases outside the gene matches: 14. The CDR3 extends over 19 amino acids. This material consisted of CD8+ T cells from peripheral blood mononuclear cells, taken in the first trimester of pregnancy. The origin of this receptor is a female donor with multiple sclerosis, enrolled in a pregnancy study. The chain couples TRBV7-9 to TRBJ2-1; 13 nucleotides line up with TRBD2. The CDR3 DNA is TGTGCCAGCAGGGACCACGGGACTAGCGGGACTTGTTGCTACAATGAGCAGTTCTTC. This encodes CASRDHGTSGTCCYNEQFF.